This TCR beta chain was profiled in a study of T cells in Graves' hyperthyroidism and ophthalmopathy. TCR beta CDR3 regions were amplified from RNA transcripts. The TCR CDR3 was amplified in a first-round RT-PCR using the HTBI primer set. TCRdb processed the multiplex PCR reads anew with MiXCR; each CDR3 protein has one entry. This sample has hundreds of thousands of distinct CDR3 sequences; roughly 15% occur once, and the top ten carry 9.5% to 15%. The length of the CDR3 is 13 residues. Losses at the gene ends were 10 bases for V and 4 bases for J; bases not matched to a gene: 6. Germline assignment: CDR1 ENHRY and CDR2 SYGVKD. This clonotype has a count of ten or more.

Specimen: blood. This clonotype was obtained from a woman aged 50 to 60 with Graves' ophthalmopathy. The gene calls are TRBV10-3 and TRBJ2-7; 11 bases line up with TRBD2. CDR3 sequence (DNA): TGTGCCACGAAGACTAGCGGGACTTACGAGCAGTACTTC. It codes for CATKTSGTYEQYF.